These 23 T cell receptor beta chains originate from one sample sequenced in a study of metastatic and nonmetastatic thyroid tumors (dated by TCRdb to the early 2020s). No treatment had been received by any patient before thyroid surgery. Libraries were prepared through PCR. Sequencing relied on an Illumina HiSeq 4000. TCRdb's own reprocessing of the public reads used fastp at Q25 and MiXCR and kept productive beta chains. In all, the sample holds tens of thousands of clones, and 24% of those were seen once. The top ten clones comprise about 14% of the sample. The specimen sequenced was tumor tissue. All receptors come from a female donor with papillary thyroid cancer or a benign thyroid nodule (not recorded which). Some clones in this sample may be carry-over from other donors' samples.

Remarks on this clone: This could be a read error, since a much larger clone is one nucleotide away. J is TRBJ2-3 and V is TRBV5-1; 8 nucleotides agree with TRBD2. Germline CDR1 and CDR2: SGHRS and YFSETQ. The J segment lost 1 base and the V segment lost 5 bases, leaving 12 bases of the junction unmatched. The CDR3 runs to 17 residues. The CDR3 sequence is CASRDATSALGTDTQYF. CDR3 in DNA: TGCGCCAGCAGGGATGCGACTAGCGCCCTGGGCACAGATACGCAGTATTTT.

This clone was observed a single time. The chain recombines TRBV4-2 with TRBJ1-5; TRBD1 might be the D (5 bases). Trimming cost V 0 bases and J 7 bases, with 22 bases left between them. CDR1 and CDR2 from the germline V gene are LGHNA and YNFKEQ. This CDR3 comprises 18 residues. CDR3 in DNA: TGTGCCAGCAGCCAAGAGACCGGGACGGGAGATGGAATGCAGCCCCAGCATTTT. Protein: CASSQETGTGDGMQPQHF.

The gene calls are TRBV24-1 and TRBJ2-1, with TRBD2 identical over 12 bases. The CDR3 covers 15 residues. Germline values: CDR1 KGHDR, CDR2 SFDVKD. V lost 5 bases, J lost 2 bases, and 0 bases stayed unmatched. The CDR3 protein is CATSASGRAYNEQFF. The CDR3 nucleotides read TGTGCCACCAGTGCTAGCGGGAGGGCCTACAATGAGCAGTTCTTC.

This clone is classed as medium-sized (0.01 to 0.1%). This chain links TRBV9 with TRBJ2-3; no definite D call. Near its end, the DNA agrees better with TRBJ1-5, so the J call may be wrong. The germline V gene encodes CDR1 SGDLS and CDR2 YYNGEE. This CDR3 is built from 12 residues. Here the CDR3 DNA reads TGTGCCAGCAGCGCACCGCAGGTCGGGCAGCATTTT. This codes for CASSAPQVGQHF.

The V gene is TRBV20-1, the J gene TRBJ1-3; no reliable D call. The germline gives CDR1 DFQATT, CDR2 SNEGSKA (reference sequence). The ends were cut back, 1 base at V and 5 bases at J, with 6 bases in the middle. The CDR3 sequence is 12 residues long. The chain's CDR3 is CSARGLRNTIYF. In DNA, the CDR3 is TGCAGTGCTAGAGGTCTACGAAACACCATATATTTT.

The chain carries TRBV5-1 and TRBJ2-7, with TRBD1 as a possible D gene (6 bases). Germline CDR1 SGHRS, CDR2 YFSETQ. The CDR3 runs 17 residues. V was pared by 4 bases and J by 5 bases, with 25 bases between. For the CDR3, the DNA is TGCGCCAGCAGCCAGGGCCCGTCGGGGACAATTCCCCACGAGCAGTACTTC. As protein: CASSQGPSGTIPHEQYF.

This clone has just a few counts. The rearrangement links TRBV12-3 or TRBV12-4 to TRBJ2-5; 14 bases are a match to TRBD2. The CDR3 runs to 16 residues. Germline trimming cut 5 bases from V and 2 bases from J; bases unmatched to any gene: 4. The CDR3 DNA follows: TGTGCCAGCAGTCGCAGGACTAGCGGGGGGCAAGAGACCCAGTACTTC. The encoded protein is CASSRRTSGGQETQYF.

V and J are TRBV28 and TRBJ1-1; TRBD1 is a possible D gene (5 bases). The CDR3 is made up of 14 amino acids. The V end was cut by 6 bases, the J end by 2 bases, with 13 bases between. CDR1 is MDHEN, CDR2 SYDVKM, per germline. The CDR3 spells CASSPGRLNTEAFF. In nucleotides, the CDR3 is TGTGCCAGCAGCCCAGGGAGACTCAACACTGAAGCTTTCTTT.

The rearrangement uses TRBV6-2 or TRBV6-3 and TRBJ2-7; no clear D gene. Germline V gene sequence: CDR1 MNHEY, CDR2 SVGEGT. This CDR3 contains 14 residues. V dropped 2 bases and J dropped 3 bases, with 11 bases sitting between them. The CDR3 DNA reads as TGTGCCAGCAGTTACGACCCGTCGTACTACGAGCAGTACTTC. Protein sequence: CASSYDPSYYEQYF.

This chain joins TRBV11-3 and TRBJ2-2; possibly TRBD2 for D (6 bases). Germline CDR1 and CDR2: SGHNT and YENEEA. This CDR3 has 14 amino acids. The germline V and J ends were trimmed by 3 bases and 5 bases, with 10 bases remaining between them. The CDR3 here is CASSFAGGTGELFF. The CDR3, as DNA: TGTGCCAGCAGCTTCGCCGGGGGAACCGGGGAGCTGTTTTTT.

This clone was detected only a few times. This chain uses TRBV25-1 with TRBJ2-1; weak D call: TRBD1 (6 bases). This CDR3 comprises 13 residues. Germline CDR1 is MGHDK and CDR2 is SYGVNS. Trimming stripped 6 bases from V and 3 bases from J, with 9 bases between. CDR3 sequence (DNA): TGTGCCAGCAGACCGGGACACTACAATGAGCAGTTCTTC. Translated: CASRPGHYNEQFF.

This clone was recorded at least ten times. The chain is built from TRBV20-1 and TRBJ1-2; D possibly corresponds to TRBD1 (5 bases). The germline V gene has CDR1 DFQATT and CDR2 SNEGSKA (reference sequence). CDR3 length equals 15 residues. V lost 0 bases to trimming and J lost 0 bases, with 11 bases between them. The CDR3 protein is CSARDGRQPNYGYTF. In DNA form, the CDR3 reads TGCAGTGCTAGAGATGGGAGACAGCCTAACTATGGCTACACCTTC.

This clone was detected only once. The chain joins TRBV18 to TRBJ2-3; 7 bases match TRBD2. The germline V gene has CDR1 KGHSH and CDR2 LQKENI. This CDR3 contains 13 residues. The V segment lost 0 bases and the J segment 7 bases; nucleotides outside the gene matches: 1. The CDR3 protein is CASSPPAGNTQYF. CDR3 DNA sequence: TGTGCCAGCTCACCACCAGCGGGAAATACGCAGTATTTT.

The table lists this clone with many counts. The V and J genes are TRBV2 and TRBJ1-1, with TRBD1 matching over 8 bases. V was pared by 5 bases and J by 0 bases, with 8 bases of the junction left unmatched. Per germline, CDR1 SNHLY and CDR2 FYNNEI. This CDR3 is built from 16 residues. The CDR3 nucleotides read TGTGCCAGCAGTTACGGACAGGGTTTGGTGAACACTGAAGCTTTCTTT. Residues: CASSYGQGLVNTEAFF. The entire variable domain, with the rest obtained from reference TRBV2 and TRBJ1-1, is as follows: EPEVTQTPSHQVTQMGQEVILRCVPISNHLYFYWYRQILGQKVEFLVSFYNNEISEKSEIFDDQFSVERPDGSNFTLKIRSTKLEDSAMYFCASSYGQGLVNTEAFFGQGTRLTVV.

This chain links TRBV20-1 with TRBJ2-7, with TRBD2 matching over 9 bases. The CDR3 contains 15 residues. The germline V gene has CDR1 DFQATT and CDR2 SNEGSKA (reference sequence). V was pared by 2 bases and J by 3 bases, with 8 bases of the junction left unmatched. The DNA for the CDR3 is TGCAGTGCTAGAAGGCGTAGCGGGGGTATCTACGAGCAGTACTTC. Translating it yields CSARRRSGGIYEQYF.

This clone was picked up many times. The chain has TRBV20-1 and TRBJ2-7, with D unresolved. The CDR3 sequence is 11 residues long. In germline, CDR1 is DFQATT, CDR2 SNEGSKA (reference sequence). V shed 1 base and J shed 3 bases, with 4 bases lying between them. The CDR3 DNA reads TGCAGTGCTAGAGCAGACTACGAGCAGTACTTC. Protein product: CSARADYEQYF.

This clone was picked up many times. V gene TRBV5-4 combines with J gene TRBJ2-6, with TRBD1 matching over 9 bases. CDR1 is SGHNT and CDR2 is YYREEE in the germline V gene (reference sequence). This CDR3 contains 15 residues. V lost 5 bases to trimming and J lost 2 bases; unmatched junction nucleotides: 2. CDR3 sequence: CASRDRGTGANVLTF. CDR3 DNA sequence: TGTGCCAGCAGGGACAGGGGAACTGGGGCCAACGTCCTGACTTTC.

The chain carries TRBV5-1 and TRBJ2-1; possible D gene TRBD2, 5 bases. The CDR3 runs to 13 residues. Deletions cut 3 bases from V and 7 bases from J, with 11 bases between. Germline V gene sequence: CDR1 SGHRS, CDR2 YFSETQ. The CDR3 loop reads CASSSDPGNEQFF. As DNA, the CDR3 is TGCGCCAGCAGCTCCGATCCGGGAAATGAGCAGTTCTTC.

The chain uses TRBV5-1 and TRBJ2-2, with 10 bases that match TRBD2. In germline, CDR1 is SGHRS, CDR2 YFSETQ. J was trimmed by 7 bases and V by 4 bases; bases with no gene match: 13. This CDR3 has 17 amino acids. CDR3 nucleotides: TGCGCCAGCAGCGCCTCCGTCAGCGGGAGGGCCAACGGGGAGCTGTTTTTT. Residues: CASSASVSGRANGELFF.

This chain links TRBV5-4 with TRBJ2-5; 7 nucleotides align to TRBD1. The CDR3 sequence is 15 residues long. Looked up from germline, CDR1 is SGHNT and CDR2 is YYREEE (reference sequence). V dropped 4 bases and J dropped 1; count of bases not matched to a gene: 7. The CDR3 DNA reads TGTGCCAGCAGCATCCTTGGACAGGCCCAAGAGACCCAGTACTTC. This encodes CASSILGQAQETQYF.

This clone was seen a single time. The chain uses TRBV20-1 and TRBJ1-1; 8 bases are shared with TRBD1. The germline V gene has CDR1 DFQATT and CDR2 SNEGSKA (reference sequence). The V segment lost 6 bases and the J segment 5 bases; nucleotides outside the gene matches: 11. This CDR3 is 14 amino acids long. The CDR3: CSADPQGAETEAFF. The CDR3 coding sequence is TGCAGTGCCGACCCGCAGGGGGCTGAAACTGAAGCTTTCTTT.

This clone appeared many times. CDR3 sequence: CSARVRVGNQPQHF. The CDR3 DNA is TGCAGTGCTAGGGTGCGGGTTGGTAATCAGCCCCAGCATTTT. The rearrangement links TRBV20-1 to TRBJ1-5; D is undetermined. Germline-derived CDR1 and CDR2 are DFQATT and SNEGSKA (reference sequence). The CDR3 has 14 amino acids. V lost 3 bases and J lost 4, with 13 bases in between.

In this sample, this clone turned up many times. V and J are TRBV5-1 and TRBJ1-1; weak D call: TRBD1 (6 bases). Trimming stripped 5 bases from V and 4 bases from J, with 18 bases between. This CDR3 contains 15 residues. Germline V gene data show CDR1 as SGHRS and CDR2 as YFSETQ. CDR3 sequence: CASSSNRAGGTEAFF. The CDR3 DNA reads TGCGCCAGCAGTTCCAACAGGGCCGGGGGCACTGAAGCTTTCTTT.